The T cell receptor beta chain described here comes from a study of blood T cell repertoires in COVID-19. Some clones are missing from TCRdb's copy, which holds only in-frame ones; the method was immunoSEQ multiplex PCR. This sample yields around 220,000 clones, of which roughly four fifths are seen a single time; 7.8% belongs to the top ten. Germline V lookup: CDR1 MNHEY, CDR2 SVGAGI. The CDR3 contains 14 residues. V was cut by 5 bases and J by 2 bases, with 12 bases left in between. The V gene is TRBV6-5, the J gene TRBJ1-2; TRBD1 might be the D (5 bases). The receptor comes from a woman of 80 years or more with COVID-19, enrolled during active disease. Sample: peripheral blood. CDR3 coding DNA: TGTGCCAGCAGTCCCCGGGCAGGGAACTATGGCTACACCTTC. It encodes CASSPRAGNYGYTF.